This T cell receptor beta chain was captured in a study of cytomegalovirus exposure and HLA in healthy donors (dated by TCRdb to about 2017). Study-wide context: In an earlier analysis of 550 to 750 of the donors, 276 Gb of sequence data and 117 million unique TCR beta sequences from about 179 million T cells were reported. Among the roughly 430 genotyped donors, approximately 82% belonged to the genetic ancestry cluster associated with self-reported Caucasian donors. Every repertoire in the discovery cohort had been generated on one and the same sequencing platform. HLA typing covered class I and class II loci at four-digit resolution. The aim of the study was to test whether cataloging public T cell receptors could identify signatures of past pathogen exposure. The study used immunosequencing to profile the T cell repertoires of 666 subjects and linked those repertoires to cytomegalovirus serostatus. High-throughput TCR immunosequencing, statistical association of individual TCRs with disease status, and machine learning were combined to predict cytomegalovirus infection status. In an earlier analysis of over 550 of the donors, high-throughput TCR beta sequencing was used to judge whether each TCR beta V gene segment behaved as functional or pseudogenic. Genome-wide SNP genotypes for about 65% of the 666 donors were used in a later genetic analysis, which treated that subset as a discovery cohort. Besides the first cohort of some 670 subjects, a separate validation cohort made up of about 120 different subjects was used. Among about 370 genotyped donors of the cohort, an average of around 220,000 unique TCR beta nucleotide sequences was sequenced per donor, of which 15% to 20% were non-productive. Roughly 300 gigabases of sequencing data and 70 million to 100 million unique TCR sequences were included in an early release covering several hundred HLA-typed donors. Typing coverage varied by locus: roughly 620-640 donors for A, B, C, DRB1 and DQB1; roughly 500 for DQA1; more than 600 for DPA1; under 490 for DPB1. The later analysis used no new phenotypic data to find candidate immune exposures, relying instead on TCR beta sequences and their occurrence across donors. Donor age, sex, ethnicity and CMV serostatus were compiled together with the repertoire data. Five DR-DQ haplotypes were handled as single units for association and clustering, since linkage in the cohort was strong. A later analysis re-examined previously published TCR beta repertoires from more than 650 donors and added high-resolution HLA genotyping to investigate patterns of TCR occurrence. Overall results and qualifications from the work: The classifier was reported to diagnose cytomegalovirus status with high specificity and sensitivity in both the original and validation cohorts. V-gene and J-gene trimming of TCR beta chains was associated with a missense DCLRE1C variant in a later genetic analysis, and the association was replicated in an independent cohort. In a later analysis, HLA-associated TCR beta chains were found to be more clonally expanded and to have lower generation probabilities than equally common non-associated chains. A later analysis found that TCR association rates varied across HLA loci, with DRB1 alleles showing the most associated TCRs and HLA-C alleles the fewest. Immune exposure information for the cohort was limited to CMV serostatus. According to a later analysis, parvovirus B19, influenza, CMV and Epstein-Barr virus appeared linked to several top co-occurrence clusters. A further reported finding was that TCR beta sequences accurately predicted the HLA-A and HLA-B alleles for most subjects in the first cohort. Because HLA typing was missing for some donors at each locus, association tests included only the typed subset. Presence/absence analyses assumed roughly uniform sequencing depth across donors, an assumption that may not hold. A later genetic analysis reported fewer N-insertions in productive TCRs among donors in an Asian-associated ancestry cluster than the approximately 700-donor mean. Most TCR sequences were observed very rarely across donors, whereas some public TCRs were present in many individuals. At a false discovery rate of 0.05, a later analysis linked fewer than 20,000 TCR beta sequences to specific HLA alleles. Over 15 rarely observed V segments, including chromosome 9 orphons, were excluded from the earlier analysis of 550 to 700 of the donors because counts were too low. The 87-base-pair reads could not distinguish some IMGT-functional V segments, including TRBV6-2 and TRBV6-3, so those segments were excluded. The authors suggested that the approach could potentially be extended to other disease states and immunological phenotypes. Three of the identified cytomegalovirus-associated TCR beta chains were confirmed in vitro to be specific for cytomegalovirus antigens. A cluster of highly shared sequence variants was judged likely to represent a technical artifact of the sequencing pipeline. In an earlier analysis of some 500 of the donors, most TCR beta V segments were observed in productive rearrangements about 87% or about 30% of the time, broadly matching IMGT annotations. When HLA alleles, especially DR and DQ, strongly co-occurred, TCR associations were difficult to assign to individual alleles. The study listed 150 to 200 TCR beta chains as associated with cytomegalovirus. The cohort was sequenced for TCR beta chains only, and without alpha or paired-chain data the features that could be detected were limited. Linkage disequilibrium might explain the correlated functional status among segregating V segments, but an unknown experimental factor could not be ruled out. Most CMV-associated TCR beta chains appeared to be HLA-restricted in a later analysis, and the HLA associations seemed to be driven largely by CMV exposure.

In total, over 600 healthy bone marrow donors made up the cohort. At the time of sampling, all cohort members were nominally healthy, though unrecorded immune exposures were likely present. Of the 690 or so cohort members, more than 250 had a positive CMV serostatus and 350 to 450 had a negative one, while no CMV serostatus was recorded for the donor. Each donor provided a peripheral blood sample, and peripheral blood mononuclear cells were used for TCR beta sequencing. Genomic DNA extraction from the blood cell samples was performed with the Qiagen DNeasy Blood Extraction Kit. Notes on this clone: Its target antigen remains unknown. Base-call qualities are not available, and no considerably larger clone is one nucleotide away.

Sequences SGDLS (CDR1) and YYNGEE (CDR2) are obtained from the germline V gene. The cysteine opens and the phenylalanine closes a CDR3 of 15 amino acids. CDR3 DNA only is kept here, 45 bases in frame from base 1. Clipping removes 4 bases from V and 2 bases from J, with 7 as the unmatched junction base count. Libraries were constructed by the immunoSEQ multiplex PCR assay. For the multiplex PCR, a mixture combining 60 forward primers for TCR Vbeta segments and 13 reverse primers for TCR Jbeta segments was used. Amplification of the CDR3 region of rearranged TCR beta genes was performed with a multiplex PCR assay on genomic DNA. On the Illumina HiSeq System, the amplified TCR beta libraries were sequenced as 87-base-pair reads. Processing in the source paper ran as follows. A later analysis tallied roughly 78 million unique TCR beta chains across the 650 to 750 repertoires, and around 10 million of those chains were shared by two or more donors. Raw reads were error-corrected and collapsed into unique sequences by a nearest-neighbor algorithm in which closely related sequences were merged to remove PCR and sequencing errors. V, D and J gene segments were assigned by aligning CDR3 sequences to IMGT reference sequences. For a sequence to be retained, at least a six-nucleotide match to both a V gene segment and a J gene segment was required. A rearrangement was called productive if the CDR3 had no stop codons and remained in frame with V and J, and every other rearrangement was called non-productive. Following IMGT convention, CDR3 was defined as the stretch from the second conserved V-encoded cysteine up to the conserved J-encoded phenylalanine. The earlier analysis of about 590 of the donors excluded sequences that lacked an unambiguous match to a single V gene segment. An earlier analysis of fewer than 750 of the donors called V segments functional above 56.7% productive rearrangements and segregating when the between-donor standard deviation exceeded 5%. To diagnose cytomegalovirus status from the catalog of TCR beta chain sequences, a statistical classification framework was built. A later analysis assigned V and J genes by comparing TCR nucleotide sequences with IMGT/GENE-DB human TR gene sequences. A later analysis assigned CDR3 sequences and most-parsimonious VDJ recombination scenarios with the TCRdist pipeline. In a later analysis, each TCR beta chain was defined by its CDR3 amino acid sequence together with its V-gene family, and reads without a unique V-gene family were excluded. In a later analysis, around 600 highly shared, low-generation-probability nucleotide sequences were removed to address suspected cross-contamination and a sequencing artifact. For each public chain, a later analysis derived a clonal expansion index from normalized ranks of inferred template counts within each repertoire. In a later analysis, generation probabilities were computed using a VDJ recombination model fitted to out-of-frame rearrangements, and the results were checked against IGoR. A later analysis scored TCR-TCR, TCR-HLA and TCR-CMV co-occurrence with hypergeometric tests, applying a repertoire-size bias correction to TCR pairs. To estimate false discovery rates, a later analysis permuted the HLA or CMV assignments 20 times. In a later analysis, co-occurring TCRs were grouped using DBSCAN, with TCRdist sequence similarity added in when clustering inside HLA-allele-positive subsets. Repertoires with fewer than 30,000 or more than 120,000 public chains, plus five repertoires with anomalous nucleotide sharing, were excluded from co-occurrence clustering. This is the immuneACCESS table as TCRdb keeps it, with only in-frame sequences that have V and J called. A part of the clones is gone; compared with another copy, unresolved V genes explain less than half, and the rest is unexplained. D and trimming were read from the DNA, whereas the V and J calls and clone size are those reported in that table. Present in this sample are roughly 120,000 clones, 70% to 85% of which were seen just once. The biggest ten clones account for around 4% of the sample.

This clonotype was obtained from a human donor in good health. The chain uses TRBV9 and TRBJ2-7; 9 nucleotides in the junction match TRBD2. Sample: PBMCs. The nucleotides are TGTGCCAGCAGCCCAAGAAGCGGGAGGACCTACGAGCAGTACTTC. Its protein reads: CASSPRSGRTYEQYF.